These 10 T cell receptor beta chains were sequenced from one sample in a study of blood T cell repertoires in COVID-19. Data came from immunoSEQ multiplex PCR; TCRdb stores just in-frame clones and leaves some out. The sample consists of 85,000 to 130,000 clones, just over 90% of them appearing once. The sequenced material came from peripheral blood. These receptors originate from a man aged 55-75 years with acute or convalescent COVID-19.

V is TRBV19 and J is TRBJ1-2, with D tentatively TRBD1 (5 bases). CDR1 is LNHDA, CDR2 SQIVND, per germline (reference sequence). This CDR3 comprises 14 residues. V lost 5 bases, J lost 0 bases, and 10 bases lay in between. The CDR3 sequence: CASSGQIANYGYTF. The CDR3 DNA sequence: TGTGCCAGTAGTGGACAAATAGCTAACTATGGCTACACCTTC.

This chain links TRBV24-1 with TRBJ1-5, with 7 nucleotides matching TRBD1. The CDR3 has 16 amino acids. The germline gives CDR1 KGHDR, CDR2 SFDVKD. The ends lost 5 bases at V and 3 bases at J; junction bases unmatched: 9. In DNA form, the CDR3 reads TGTGCCACCAGTGGAACTAGGCAGGGGGACAATCAGCCCCAGCATTTT. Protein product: CATSGTRQGDNQPQHF.

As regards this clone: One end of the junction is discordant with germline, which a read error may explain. The CDR3 reads CAYSEASGRFF. The CDR3 coding sequence is TGTGCCTACTCGGAGGCTAGCGGGAGGTTTTTT. V usage is TRBV30 and J usage is TRBJ2-3; TRBD2 aligns across 11 bases. The CDR3 length is 11 residues. The V gene's germline CDR1 is GTSNPN and CDR2 SVGIG (reference sequence). The full variable domain, completed using reference TRBV30 and TRBJ2-3, is SQTIHQWPATLVQPVGSPLSLECTVEGTSNPNLYWYRQAAGRGLQLLFYSVGIGQISSEVPQNLSASRPQDRQFILSSKKLLLSDSGFYLCAYSEASGRFFGPGTRLTVL.

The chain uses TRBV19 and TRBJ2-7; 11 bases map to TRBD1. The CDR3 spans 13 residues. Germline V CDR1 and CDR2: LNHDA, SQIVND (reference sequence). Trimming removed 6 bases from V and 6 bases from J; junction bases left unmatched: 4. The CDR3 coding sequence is TGTGCCAGTAGGACCGGGACAGGGGGCGAGCAGTACTTC. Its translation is CASRTGTGGEQYF.

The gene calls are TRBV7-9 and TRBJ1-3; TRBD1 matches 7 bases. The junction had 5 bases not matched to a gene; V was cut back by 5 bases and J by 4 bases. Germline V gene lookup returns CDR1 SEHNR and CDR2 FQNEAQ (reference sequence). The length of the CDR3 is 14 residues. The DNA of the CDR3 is TGTGCCAGCAGCGACAGGGCGGGAGGAAACACCATATATTTT. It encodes CASSDRAGGNTIYF.

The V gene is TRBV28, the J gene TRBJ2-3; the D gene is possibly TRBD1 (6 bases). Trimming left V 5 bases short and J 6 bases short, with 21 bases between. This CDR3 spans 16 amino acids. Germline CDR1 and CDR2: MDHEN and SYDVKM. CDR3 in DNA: TGTGCCAGCAGTACCCCTCCGGACAGCCCCAGGGATACGCAGTATTTT. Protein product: CASSTPPDSPRDTQYF.

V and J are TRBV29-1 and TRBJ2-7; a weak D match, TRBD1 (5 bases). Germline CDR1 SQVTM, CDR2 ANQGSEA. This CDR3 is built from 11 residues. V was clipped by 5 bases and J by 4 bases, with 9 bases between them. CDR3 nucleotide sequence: TGCAGCGTTTCTCAGGGTTACGAGCAGTACTTC. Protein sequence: CSVSQGYEQYF.

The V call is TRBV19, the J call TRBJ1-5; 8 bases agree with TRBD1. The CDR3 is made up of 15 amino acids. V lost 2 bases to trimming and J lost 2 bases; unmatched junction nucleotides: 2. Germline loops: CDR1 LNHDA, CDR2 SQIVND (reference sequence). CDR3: CASSIPGQGNQPQHF. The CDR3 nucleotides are TGTGCCAGTAGTATACCGGGACAGGGCAATCAGCCCCAGCATTTT.

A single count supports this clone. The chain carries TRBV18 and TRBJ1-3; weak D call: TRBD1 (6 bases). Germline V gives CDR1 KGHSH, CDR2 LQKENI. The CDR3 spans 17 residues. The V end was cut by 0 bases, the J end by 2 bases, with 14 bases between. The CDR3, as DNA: TGTGCCAGCTCACCACCATCCCCAGGGGCCACTGGAAACACCATATATTTT. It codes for CASSPPSPGATGNTIYF.

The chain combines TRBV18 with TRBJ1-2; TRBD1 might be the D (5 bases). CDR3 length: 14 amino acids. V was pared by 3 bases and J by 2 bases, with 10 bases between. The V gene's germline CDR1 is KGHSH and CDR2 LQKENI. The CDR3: CASSPSGQNYGYTF. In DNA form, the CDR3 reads TGTGCCAGCTCACCCTCAGGGCAGAACTATGGCTACACCTTC.